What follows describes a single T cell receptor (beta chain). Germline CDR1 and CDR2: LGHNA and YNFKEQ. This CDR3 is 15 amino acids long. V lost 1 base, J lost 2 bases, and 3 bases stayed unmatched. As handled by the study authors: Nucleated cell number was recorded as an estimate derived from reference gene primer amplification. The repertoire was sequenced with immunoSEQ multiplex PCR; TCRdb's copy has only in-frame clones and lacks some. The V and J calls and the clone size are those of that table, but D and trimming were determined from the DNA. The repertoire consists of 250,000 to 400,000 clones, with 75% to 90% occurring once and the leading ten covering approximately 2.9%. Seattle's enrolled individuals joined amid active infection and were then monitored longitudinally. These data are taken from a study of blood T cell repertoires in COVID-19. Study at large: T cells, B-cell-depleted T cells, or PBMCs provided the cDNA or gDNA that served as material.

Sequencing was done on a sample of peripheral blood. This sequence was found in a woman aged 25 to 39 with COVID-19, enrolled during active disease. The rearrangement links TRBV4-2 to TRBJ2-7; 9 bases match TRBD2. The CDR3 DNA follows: TGTGCCAGCAGCCAAGCACTAGCGGGCCCCTACGAGCAGTACTTC. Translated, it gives CASSQALAGPYEQYF.